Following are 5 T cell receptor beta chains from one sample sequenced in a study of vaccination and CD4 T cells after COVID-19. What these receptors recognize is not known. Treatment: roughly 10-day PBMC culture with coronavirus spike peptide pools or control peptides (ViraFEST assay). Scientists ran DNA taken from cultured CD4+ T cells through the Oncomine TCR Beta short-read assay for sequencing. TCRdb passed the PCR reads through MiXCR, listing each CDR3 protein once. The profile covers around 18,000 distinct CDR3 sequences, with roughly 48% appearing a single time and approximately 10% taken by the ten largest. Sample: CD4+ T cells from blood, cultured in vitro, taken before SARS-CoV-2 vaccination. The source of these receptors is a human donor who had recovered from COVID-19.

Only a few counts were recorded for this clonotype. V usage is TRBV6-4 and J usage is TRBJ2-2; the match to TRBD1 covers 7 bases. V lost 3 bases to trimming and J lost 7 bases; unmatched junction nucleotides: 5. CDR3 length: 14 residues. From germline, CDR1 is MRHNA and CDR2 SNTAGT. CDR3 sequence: CASSDGTDSGELFF. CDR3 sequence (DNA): TGTGCCAGCAGTGATGGGACAGACAGCGGGGAGCTGTTTTTT.

The CDR3 is CSADPGQGVFYNEQFF. The CDR3 DNA reads TGCAGTGCTGACCCGGGACAGGGAGTTTTCTACAATGAGCAGTTCTTC. This chain connects TRBV20-1 to TRBJ2-1; 9 bases line up with TRBD1. Germline V lookup: CDR1 DFQATT, CDR2 SNEGSKA (reference sequence). Unmatched junction bases numbered 11, after V lost 5 bases and J lost 3 bases. The CDR3 has 16 amino acids.

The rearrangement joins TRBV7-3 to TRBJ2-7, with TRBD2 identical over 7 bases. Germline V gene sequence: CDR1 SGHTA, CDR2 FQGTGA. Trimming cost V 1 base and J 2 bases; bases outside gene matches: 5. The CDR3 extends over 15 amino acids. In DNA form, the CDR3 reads TGTGCCAGCAGCTTAAATGTCGGGACTACCTACGAGCAGTACTTC. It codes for CASSLNVGTTYEQYF.

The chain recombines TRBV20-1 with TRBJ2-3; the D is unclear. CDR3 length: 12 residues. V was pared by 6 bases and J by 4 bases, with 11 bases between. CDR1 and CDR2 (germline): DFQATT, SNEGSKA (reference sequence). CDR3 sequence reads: CSARAPADTQYF. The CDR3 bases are TGCAGTGCACGGGCCCCGGCAGATACGCAGTATTTT.

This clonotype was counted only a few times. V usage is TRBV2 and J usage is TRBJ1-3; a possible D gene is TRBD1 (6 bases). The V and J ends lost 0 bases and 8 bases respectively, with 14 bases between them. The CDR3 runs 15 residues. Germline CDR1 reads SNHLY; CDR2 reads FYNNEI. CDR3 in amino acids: CASSEAGQGRDTIYF. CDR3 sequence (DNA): TGTGCCAGCAGTGAAGCGGGGCAGGGGCGAGACACCATATATTTT.